This T cell receptor beta chain is from a study of neurological immune-mediated disorders. Broader study findings: Private repertoires in all groups were suggested, as expanded clones shared no CDR3 amino acid sequences across subjects.

Input was 950,000 to 1,000,000 sorted T cells, either CD4+ or CD8+. TCRdb itself ran the 5' RACE reads through MiXCR, one entry per CDR3 protein. Of some 47,000 distinct CDR3 sequences in the sample, about 6% were seen once. CDR3 length equals 14 residues. Germline CDR1 is MNHEY and CDR2 is SVGEGT. V was pared by 6 bases and J by 3 bases, with 6 bases of the junction left unmatched. This clonotype has ten or more counts. The antigen is not known. The rearrangement links TRBV6-2 or TRBV6-3 to TRBJ2-5; 8 bases fit TRBD2. The sequence was collected from a woman in her forties in good health. The sample was CD4+ T cells from blood. The CDR3 protein is CASRTQREKETQYF. CDR3 coding DNA: TGTGCCAGCAGAACCCAGCGGGAGAAAGAGACCCAGTACTTC.